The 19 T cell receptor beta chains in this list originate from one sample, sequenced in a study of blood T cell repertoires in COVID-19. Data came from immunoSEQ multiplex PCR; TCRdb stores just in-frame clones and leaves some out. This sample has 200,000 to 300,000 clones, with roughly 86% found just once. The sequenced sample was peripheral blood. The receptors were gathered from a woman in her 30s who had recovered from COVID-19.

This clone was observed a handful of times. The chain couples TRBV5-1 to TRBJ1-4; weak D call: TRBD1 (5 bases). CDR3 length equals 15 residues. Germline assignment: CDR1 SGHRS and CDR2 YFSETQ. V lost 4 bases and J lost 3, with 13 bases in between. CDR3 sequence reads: CASSPEGVPNEKLFF. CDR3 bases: TGCGCCAGCAGCCCCGAAGGGGTACCTAATGAAAAACTGTTTTTT. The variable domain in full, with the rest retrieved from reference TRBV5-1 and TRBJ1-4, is KAGVTQTPRYLIKTRGQQVTLSCSPISGHRSVSWYQQTPGQGLQFLFEYFSETQRNKGNFPGRFSGRQFSNSRSEMNVSTLELGDSALYLCASSPEGVPNEKLFFGSGTQLSVL.

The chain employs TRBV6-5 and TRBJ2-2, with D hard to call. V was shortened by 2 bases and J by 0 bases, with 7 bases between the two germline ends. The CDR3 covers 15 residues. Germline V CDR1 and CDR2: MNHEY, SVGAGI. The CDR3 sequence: CASSYMSSNTGELFF. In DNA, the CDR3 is TGTGCCAGCAGTTACATGTCATCGAACACCGGGGAGCTGTTTTTT.

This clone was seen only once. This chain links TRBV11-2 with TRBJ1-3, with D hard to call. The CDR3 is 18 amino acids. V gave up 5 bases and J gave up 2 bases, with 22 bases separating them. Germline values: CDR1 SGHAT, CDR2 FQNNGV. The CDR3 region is CASSTSLVLPSTGNTIYF. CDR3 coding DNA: TGTGCCAGCAGCACATCCCTTGTTCTCCCCTCGACTGGAAACACCATATATTTT.

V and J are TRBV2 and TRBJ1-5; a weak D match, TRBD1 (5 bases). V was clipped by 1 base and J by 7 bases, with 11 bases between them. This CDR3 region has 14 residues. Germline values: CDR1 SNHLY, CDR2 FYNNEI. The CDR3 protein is CASSEGQGRQPQHF. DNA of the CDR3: TGTGCCAGCAGTGAAGGTCAGGGTAGGCAGCCCCAGCATTTT.

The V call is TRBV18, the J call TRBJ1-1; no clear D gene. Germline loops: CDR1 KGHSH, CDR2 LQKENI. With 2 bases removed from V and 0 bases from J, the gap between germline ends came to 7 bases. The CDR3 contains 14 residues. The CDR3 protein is CASSPSELNTEAFF. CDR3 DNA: TGTGCCAGCTCACCATCGGAGTTGAACACTGAAGCTTTCTTT.

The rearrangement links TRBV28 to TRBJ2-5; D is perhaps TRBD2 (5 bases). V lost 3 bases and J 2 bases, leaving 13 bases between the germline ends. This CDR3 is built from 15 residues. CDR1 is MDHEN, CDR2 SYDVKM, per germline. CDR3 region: CASSFGIGEQETQYF. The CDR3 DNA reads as TGTGCCAGCAGTTTTGGTATCGGGGAACAAGAGACCCAGTACTTC. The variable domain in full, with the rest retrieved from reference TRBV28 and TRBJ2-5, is DVKVTQSSRYLVKRTGEKVFLECVQDMDHENMFWYRQDPGLGLRLIYFSYDVKMKEKGDIPEGYSVSREKKERFSLILESASTNQTSMYLCASSFGIGEQETQYFGPGTRLLVL.

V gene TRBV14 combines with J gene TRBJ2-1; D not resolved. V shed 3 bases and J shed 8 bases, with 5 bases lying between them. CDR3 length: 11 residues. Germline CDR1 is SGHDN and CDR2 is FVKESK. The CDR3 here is CASSHDYEQFF. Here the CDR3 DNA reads TGTGCCAGCAGCCATGACTATGAGCAGTTCTTC.

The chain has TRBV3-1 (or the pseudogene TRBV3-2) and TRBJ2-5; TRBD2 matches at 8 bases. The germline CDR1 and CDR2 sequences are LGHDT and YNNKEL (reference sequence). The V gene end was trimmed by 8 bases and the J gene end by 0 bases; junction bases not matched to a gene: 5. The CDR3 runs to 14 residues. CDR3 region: CASGQAGDQETQYF. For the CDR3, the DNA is TGTGCCAGCGGACAAGCGGGGGACCAAGAGACCCAGTACTTC.

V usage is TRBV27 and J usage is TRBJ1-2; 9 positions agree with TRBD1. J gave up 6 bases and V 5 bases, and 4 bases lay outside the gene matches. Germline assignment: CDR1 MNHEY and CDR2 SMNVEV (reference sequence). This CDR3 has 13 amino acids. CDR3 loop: CASSGDRVNGYTF. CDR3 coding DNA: TGTGCCAGCAGTGGGGACAGGGTAAATGGCTACACCTTC.

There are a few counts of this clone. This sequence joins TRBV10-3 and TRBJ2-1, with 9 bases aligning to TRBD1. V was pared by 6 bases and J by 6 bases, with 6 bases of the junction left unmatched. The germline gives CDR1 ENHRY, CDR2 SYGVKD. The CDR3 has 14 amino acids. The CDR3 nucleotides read TGTGCCATCAGCGAGGGACAGGGACGCAATGAGCAGTTCTTC. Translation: CAISEGQGRNEQFF.

The CDR3 sequence is CASSLVGASGGAYEQYF. The CDR3 nucleotides read TGTGCCAGCAGCTTAGTAGGGGCTAGCGGGGGGGCCTACGAGCAGTACTTC. The chain employs TRBV7-6 and TRBJ2-7; 12 bases map to TRBD2. The ends lost 1 base at V and 2 bases at J; junction bases unmatched: 6. This CDR3 has 17 amino acids. Germline CDR1 reads SGHVS; CDR2 reads FNYEAQ.

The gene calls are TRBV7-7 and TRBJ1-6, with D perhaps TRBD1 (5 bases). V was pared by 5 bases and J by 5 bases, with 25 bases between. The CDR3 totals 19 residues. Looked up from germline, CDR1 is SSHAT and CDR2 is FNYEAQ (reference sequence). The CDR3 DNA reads TGTGCCAGCAGCCTCTATGGTGCAGGGTTCGATCTTGATAATTCACCCCTCCACTTT. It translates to CASSLYGAGFDLDNSPLHF.

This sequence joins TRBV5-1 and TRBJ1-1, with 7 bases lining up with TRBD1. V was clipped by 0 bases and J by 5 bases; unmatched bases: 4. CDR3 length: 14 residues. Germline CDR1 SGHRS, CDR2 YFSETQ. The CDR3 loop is CASSLGQGVTEAFF. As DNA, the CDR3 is TGCGCCAGCAGCTTGGGCCAGGGGGTGACTGAAGCTTTCTTT.

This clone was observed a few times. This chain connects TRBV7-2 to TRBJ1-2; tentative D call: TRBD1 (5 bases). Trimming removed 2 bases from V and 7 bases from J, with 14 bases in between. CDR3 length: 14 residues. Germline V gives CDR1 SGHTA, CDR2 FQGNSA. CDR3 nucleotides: TGTGCCAGCAGCTTACCGCGGGACGACCGTGGCTACACCTTC. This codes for CASSLPRDDRGYTF.

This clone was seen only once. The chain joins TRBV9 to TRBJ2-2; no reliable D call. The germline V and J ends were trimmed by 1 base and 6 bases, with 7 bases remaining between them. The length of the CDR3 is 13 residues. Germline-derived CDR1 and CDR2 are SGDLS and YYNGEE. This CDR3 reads CASSVIASGELFF. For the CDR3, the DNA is TGTGCCAGCAGCGTAATCGCGTCCGGGGAGCTGTTTTTT.

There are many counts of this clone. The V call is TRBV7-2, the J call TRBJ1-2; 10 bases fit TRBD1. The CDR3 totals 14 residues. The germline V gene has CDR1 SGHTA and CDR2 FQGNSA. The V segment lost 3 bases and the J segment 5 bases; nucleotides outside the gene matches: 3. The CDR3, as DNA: TGTGCCAGCAGCTTTGACAGGGGGCCTTATGGCTACACCTTC. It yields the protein CASSFDRGPYGYTF.

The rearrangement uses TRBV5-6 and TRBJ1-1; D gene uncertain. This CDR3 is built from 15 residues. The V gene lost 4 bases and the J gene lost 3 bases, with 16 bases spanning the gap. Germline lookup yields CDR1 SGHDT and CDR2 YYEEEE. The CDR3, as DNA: TGTGCCAGCAGCGAACGAGTCTACGGGGACACTGAAGCTTTCTTT. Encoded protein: CASSERVYGDTEAFF.

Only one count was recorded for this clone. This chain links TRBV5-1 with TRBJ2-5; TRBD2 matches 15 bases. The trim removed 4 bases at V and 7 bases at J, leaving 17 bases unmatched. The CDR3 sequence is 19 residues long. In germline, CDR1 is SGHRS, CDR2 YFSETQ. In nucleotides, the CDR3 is TGCGCCAGCAGCATAACCGGGACTAGCGGGGGGTCCTGGTGGTCGACCCAGTACTTC. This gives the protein CASSITGTSGGSWWSTQYF.

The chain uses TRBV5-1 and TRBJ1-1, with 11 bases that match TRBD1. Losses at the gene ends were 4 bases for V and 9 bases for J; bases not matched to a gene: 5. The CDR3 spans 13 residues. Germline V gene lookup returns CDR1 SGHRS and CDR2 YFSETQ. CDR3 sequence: CASSPGTGGQAFF. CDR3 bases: TGCGCCAGCAGCCCCGGGACAGGGGGACAAGCTTTCTTT.